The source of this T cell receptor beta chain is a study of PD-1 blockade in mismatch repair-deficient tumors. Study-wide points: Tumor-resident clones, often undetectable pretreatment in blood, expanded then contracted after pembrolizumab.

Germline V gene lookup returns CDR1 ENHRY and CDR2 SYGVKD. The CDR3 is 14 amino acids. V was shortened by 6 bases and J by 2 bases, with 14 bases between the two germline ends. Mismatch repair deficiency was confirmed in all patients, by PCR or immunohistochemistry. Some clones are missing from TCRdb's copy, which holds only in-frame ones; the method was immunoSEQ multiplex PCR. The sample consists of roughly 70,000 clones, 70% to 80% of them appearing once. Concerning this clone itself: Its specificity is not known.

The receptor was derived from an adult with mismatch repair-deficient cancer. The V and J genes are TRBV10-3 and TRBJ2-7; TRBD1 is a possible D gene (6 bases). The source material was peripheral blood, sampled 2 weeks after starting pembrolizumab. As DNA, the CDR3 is TGTGCCATCAGCACCAGGGGTCCTCCCTACGAGCAGTACTTC. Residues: CAISTRGPPYEQYF.